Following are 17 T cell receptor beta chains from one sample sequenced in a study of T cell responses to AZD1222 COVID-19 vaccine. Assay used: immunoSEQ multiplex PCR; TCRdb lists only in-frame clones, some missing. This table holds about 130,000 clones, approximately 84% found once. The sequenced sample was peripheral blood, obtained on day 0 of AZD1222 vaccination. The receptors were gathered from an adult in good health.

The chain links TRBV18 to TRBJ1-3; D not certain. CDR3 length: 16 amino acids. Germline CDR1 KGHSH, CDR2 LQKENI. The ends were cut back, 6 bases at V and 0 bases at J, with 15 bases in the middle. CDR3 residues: CASSTRPDFSGNTIYF. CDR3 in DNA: TGTGCCAGCTCCACCCGGCCAGACTTCTCTGGAAACACCATATATTTT.

CDR3 in DNA: TGCGCCAGCAGCTTGGAAGGCGGGAACTCTGGAAACACCATATATTTT. Translating it yields CASSLEGGNSGNTIYF. This rearrangement joins TRBV5-1 to TRBJ1-3; D is ambiguous. V was pared by 0 bases and J by 0 bases, with 10 bases between. This CDR3 has 16 amino acids. Germline lookup yields CDR1 SGHRS and CDR2 YFSETQ.

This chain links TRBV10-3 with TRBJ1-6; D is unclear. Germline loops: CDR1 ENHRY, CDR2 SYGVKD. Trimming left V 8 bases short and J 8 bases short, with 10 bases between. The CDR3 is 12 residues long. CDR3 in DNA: TGTGCCATCGCGAGCCCGGATTCACCCCTCCACTTT. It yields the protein CAIASPDSPLHF.

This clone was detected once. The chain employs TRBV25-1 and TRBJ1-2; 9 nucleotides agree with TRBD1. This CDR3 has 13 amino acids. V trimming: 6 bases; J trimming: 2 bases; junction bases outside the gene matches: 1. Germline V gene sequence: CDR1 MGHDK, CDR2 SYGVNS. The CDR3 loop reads CASRGTGNYGYTF. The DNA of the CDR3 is TGTGCCAGCAGAGGGACAGGGAACTATGGCTACACCTTC.

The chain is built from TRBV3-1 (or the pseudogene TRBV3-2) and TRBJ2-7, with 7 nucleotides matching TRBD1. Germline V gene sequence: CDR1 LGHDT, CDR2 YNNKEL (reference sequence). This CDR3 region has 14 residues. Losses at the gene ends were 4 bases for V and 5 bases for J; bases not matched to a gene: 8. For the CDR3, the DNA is TGTGCCAGCAGCCCGGGGACAGCGAGGAACGAGCAGTACTTC. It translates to CASSPGTARNEQYF.

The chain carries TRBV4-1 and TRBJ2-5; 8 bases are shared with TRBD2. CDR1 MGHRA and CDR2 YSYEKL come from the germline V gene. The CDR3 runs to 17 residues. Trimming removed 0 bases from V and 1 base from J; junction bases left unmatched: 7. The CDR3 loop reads CASSQDPGGGLQETQYF. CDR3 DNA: TGCGCCAGCAGCCAAGATCCGGGCGGGGGGCTCCAAGAGACCCAGTACTTC.

In nucleotides, the CDR3 is TGTGCCAGCACCGTGGCACAGGGCAACAATCAGCCCCAGCATTTT. Its translation: CASTVAQGNNQPQHF. V and J are TRBV6-5 and TRBJ1-5; TRBD1 is a possible D gene (6 bases). CDR1 is MNHEY, CDR2 SVGAGI, per germline. V gave up 7 bases and J gave up 3 bases, with 16 bases separating them. The CDR3 consists of 15 residues.

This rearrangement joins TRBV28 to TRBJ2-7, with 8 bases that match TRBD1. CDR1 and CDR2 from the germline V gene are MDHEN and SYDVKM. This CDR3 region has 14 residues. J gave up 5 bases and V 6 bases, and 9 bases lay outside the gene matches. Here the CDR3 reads CASSPPDRAHEQYF. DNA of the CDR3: TGTGCCAGCAGCCCCCCGGACAGGGCCCACGAGCAGTACTTC.

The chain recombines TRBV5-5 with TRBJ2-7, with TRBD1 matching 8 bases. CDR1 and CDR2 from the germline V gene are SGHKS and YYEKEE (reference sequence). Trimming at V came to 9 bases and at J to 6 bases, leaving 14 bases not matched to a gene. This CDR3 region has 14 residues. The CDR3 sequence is CATTALTGALEQYF. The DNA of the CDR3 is TGTGCCACCACGGCCCTGACAGGGGCGCTCGAGCAGTACTTC. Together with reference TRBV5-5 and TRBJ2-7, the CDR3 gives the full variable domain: DAGVTQSPTHLIKTRGQQVTLRCSPISGHKSVSWYQQVLGQGPQFIFQYYEKEERGRGNFPDRFSARQFPNYSSELNVNALLLGDSALYLCATTALTGALEQYFGPGTRLTVT.

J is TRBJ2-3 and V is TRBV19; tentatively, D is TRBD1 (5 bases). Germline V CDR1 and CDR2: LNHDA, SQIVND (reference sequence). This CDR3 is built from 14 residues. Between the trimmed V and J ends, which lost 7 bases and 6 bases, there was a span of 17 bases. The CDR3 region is CASKVLGAGDTQYF. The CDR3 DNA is TGTGCCAGTAAGGTCCTAGGGGCAGGGGATACGCAGTATTTT.

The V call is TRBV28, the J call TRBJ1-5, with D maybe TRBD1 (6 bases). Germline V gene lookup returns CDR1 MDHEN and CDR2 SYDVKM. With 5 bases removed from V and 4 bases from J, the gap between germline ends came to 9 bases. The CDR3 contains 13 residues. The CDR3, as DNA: TGTGCCAGCAGTCCTACAGGGAATCAGCCCCAGCATTTT. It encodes CASSPTGNQPQHF.

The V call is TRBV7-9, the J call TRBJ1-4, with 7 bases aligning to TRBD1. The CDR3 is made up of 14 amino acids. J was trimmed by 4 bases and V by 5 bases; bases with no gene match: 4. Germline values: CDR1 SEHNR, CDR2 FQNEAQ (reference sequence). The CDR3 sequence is CASSPDRINEKLFF. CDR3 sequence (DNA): TGTGCCAGCAGCCCGGACAGGATTAATGAAAAACTGTTTTTT.

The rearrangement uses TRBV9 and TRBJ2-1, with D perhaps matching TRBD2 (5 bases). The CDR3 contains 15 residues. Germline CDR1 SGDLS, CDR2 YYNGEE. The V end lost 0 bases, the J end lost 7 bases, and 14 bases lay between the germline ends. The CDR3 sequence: CASSVDLRPGNEQFF. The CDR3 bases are TGTGCCAGCAGCGTAGATTTAAGACCGGGGAATGAGCAGTTCTTC.

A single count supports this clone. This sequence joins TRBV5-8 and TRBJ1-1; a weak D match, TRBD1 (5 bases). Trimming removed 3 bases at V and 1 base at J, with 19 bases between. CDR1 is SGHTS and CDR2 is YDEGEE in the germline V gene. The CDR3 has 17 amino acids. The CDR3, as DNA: TGTGCCAGCAGCTCGCGTCGACAGCAACTTACGAACACTGAAGCTTTCTTT. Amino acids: CASSSRRQQLTNTEAFF.

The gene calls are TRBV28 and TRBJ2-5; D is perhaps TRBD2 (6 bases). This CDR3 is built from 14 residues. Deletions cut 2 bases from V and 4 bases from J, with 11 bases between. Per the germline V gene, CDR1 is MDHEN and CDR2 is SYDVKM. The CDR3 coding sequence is TGTGCCAGCAGTTTAGGGGGGAAAGGAGAGACCCAGTACTTC. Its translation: CASSLGGKGETQYF.

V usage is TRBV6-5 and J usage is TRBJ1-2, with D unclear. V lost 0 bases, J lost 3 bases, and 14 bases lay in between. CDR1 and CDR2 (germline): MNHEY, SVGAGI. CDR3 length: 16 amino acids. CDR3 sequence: CASSYSGSGLDYGYTF. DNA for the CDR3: TGTGCCAGCAGTTACTCGGGATCTGGGTTGGACTATGGCTACACCTTC.

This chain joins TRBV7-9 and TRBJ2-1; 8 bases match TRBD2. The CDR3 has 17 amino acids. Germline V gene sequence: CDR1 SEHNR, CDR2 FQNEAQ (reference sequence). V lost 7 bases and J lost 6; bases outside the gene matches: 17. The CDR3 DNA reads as TGTGCCAGCACCTCAAGTATGGGACTAGTGACATCCAATGAGCAGTTCTTC. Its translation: CASTSSMGLVTSNEQFF. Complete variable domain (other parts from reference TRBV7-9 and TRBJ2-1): DTGVSQNPRHKITKRGQNVTFRCDPISEHNRLYWYRQTLGQGPEFLTYFQNEAQLEKSRLLSDRFSAERPKGSFSTLEIQRTEQGDSAMYLCASTSSMGLVTSNEQFFGPGTRLTVL.